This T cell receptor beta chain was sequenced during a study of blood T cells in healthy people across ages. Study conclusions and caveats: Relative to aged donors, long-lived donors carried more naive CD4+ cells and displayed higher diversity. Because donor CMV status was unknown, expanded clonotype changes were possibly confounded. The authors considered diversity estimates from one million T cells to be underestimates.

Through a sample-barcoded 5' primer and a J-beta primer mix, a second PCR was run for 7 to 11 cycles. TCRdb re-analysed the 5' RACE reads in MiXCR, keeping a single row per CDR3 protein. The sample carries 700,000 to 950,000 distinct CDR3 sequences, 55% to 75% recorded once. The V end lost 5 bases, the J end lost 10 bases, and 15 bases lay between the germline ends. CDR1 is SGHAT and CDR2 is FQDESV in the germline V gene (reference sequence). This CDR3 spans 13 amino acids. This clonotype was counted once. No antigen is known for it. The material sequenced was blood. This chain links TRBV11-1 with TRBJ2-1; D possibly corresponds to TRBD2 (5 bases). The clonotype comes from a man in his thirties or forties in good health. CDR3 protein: CASSPGLLAEQFF. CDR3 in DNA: TGTGCCAGCAGCCCTGGACTGCTGGCCGAGCAGTTCTTC.